The present TCR beta chain was sequenced within a study of blood T cells in healthy people across ages. V dropped 6 bases and J dropped 4 bases, with 19 bases sitting between them. This CDR3 has 17 residues. This clonotype was recorded a few times. There were at least 6 micrograms of total RNA extracted from every sample. PCR was performed a second time for 7 to 11 cycles using a sample-barcoded 5' primer and a J-beta primer mix. TCRdb called the 5' RACE reads again in MiXCR, with one record for every CDR3 protein. The repertoire includes about 1.8 million distinct CDR3 sequences, approximately 50% of them detected once, and 2.1% sits in the top ten.

This rearrangement joins TRBV12-3 or TRBV12-4 to TRBJ2-6, with D unresolved. The material sequenced was blood. This receptor was identified in a woman between 40 and 50 years old in good health. CDR3 loop: CASSLSALLDGANVLTF. CDR3 nucleotide sequence: TGTGCCAGCAGCTTGTCAGCCCTGCTTGACGGGGCCAACGTCCTGACTTTC.